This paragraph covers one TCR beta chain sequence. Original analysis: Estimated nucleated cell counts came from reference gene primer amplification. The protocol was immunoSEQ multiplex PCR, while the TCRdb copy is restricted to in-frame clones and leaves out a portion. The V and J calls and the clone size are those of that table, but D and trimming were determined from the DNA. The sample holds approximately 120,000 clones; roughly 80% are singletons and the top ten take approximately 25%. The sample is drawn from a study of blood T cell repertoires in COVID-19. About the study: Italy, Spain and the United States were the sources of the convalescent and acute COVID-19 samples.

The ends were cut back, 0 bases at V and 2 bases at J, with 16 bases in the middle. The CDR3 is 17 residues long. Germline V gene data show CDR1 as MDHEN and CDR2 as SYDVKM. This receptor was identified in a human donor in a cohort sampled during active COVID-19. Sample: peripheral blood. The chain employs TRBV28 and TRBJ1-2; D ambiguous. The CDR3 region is CASSLWRGGQANYGYTF. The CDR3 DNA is TGTGCCAGCAGTTTATGGCGCGGCGGGCAGGCGAACTATGGCTACACCTTC.